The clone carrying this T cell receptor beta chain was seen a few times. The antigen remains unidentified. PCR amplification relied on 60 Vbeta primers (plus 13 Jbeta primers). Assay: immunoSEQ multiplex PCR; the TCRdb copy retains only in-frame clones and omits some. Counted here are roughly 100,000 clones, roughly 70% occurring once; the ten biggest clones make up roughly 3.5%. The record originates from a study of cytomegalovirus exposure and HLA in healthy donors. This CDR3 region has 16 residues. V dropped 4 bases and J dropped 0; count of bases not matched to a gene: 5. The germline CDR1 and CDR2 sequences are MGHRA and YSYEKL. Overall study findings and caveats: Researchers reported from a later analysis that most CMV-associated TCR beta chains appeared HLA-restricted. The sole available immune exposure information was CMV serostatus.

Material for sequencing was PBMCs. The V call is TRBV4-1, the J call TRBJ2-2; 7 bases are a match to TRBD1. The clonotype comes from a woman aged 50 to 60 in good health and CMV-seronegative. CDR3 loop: CASSPPTGSNTGELFF. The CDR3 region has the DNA TGCGCCAGCAGCCCGCCGACAGGGTCGAACACCGGGGAGCTGTTTTTT.